These 9 T cell receptor beta chains were sequenced from one sample in a study of T cells in Graves' hyperthyroidism and ophthalmopathy. Amplified regions were TCR beta CDR3 sequences from RNA transcripts. The primer set for the first-round RT-PCR of the TCR CDR3 was HTBI. From the multiplex PCR reads, TCRdb called clonotypes with MiXCR, one entry per CDR3 protein. The profile shows hundreds of thousands of distinct CDR3 sequences, approximately 22% of them singletons. The sequenced sample was blood. The receptors stem from a woman between 65 and 79 years old with Graves' ophthalmopathy.

This clonotype was seen at least ten times. J is TRBJ1-2 and V is TRBV6-1; D is ambiguous. Germline lookup yields CDR1 MNHNS and CDR2 SASEGT. The V end lost 1 base, the J end lost 5 bases, and 11 bases lay between the germline ends. The CDR3 is 14 residues long. CDR3 nucleotides: TGTGCCAGCAGTGAAGGTCAGCAGTATTATGGCTACACCTTC. This gives the protein CASSEGQQYYGYTF.

In this sample, this clonotype turned up many times. The V call is TRBV29-1, the J call TRBJ2-7; D not certain. The ends were cut back, 4 bases at V and 2 bases at J, with 12 bases in the middle. Germline CDR1 is SQVTM and CDR2 is ANQGSEA. The CDR3 loop spans 13 amino acids. The DNA of the CDR3 is TGCAGCGTTGTATTGGGATCCACCTACGAGCAGTACTTC. Residues: CSVVLGSTYEQYF.

There are a few counts of this clonotype. The chain has TRBV7-2 and TRBJ2-3; 8 nucleotides line up with TRBD2. V was pared by 5 bases and J by 3 bases, with 10 bases of the junction left unmatched. The CDR3 is 16 amino acids. Germline V gene sequence: CDR1 SGHTA, CDR2 FQGNSA. The chain's CDR3 is CASSPSGGGGTDTQYF. CDR3 nucleotide sequence: TGTGCCAGCAGCCCCTCTGGGGGCGGGGGGACAGATACGCAGTATTTT.

This chain connects TRBV6-1 to TRBJ2-7, with 10 positions matching TRBD2. CDR3 length: 16 residues. The V gene's germline CDR1 is MNHNS and CDR2 SASEGT. Germline trimming cut 6 bases from V and 2 bases from J; bases unmatched to any gene: 10. This CDR3 reads CASRVQREGFTYEQYF. DNA of the CDR3: TGTGCCAGCAGGGTGCAGCGGGAGGGCTTTACCTACGAGCAGTACTTC.

V usage is TRBV20-1 and J usage is TRBJ2-2; no clear D. Germline V gene data show CDR1 as DFQATT and CDR2 as SNEGSKA (reference sequence). The ends were cut back, 2 bases at V and 8 bases at J, with 6 bases in the middle. There are 11 residues in the CDR3. This chain's CDR3 is CSARRAGELFF. CDR3 DNA sequence: TGCAGTGCTAGAAGGGCGGGGGAGCTGTTTTTT.

This clonotype has at least ten counts. The gene calls are TRBV6-2 or TRBV6-3 and TRBJ2-1, with 10 positions matching TRBD2. The CDR3 runs 16 residues. J was trimmed by 7 bases and V by 4 bases; bases with no gene match: 10. Germline CDR1 is MNHEY and CDR2 is SVGEGT. CDR3 nucleotide sequence: TGTGCCAGCAGTTCATCTCTAGCGGGAGTTAGGAATGAGCAGTTCTTC. Its protein is CASSSSLAGVRNEQFF.

The chain uses TRBV25-1 and TRBJ2-6; TRBD2 matches 14 bases. J gave up 0 bases and V 3 bases, and 1 base lay outside the gene matches. Germline V lookup: CDR1 MGHDK, CDR2 SYGVNS. The CDR3 spans 18 residues. The CDR3 protein is CASSETSGRASGANVLTF. The DNA for the CDR3 is TGTGCCAGCAGTGAGACTAGCGGGAGGGCCTCTGGGGCCAACGTCCTGACTTTC. The full variable domain, rest sourced from reference TRBV25-1 and TRBJ2-6, is EADIYQTPRYLVIGTGKKITLECSQTMGHDKMYWYQQDPGMELHLIHYSYGVNSTEKGDLSSESTVSRIRTEHFPLTLESARPSHTSQYLCASSETSGRASGANVLTFGAGSRLTVL.

This chain joins TRBV19 and TRBJ2-4; 7 bases match TRBD2. Germline-derived CDR1 and CDR2 are LNHDA and SQIVND (reference sequence). Unmatched junction bases numbered 16, after V lost 5 bases and J lost 3 bases. The CDR3 length is 18 residues. CDR3 bases: TGTGCCAGTAGTCCACGATTAGCCGGGGGGATGGTCAAAAACATTCAGTACTTC. This translates into CASSPRLAGGMVKNIQYF.

This clonotype appeared many times. CDR3 protein: CATRGLENTGELFF. The CDR3 DNA reads as TGTGCCACCAGAGGGCTAGAGAACACCGGGGAGCTGTTTTTT. The chain carries TRBV28 and TRBJ2-2, with D perhaps matching TRBD2 (5 bases). The V gene lost 10 bases and the J gene lost 1 base, with 13 bases spanning the gap. Germline V gene data show CDR1 as MDHEN and CDR2 as SYDVKM. CDR3 size: 14 residues. Supplemented by reference TRBV28 and TRBJ2-2, the full variable domain reads DVKVTQSSRYLVKRTGEKVFLECVQDMDHENMFWYRQDPGLGLRLIYFSYDVKMKEKGDIPEGYSVSREKKERFSLILESASTNQTSMYLCATRGLENTGELFFGEGSRLTVL.